These 26 T cell receptor beta chains share one sample of origin, sequenced in a study of T cell responses to AZD1222 COVID-19 vaccine. Clones were sequenced by immunoSEQ multiplex PCR, and TCRdb holds only the in-frame ones, with some missing. The sample yields 150,000 to 200,000 clones, 80% to 95% seen once. Sequenced material: peripheral blood, taken on day 0 of AZD1222 vaccination. These receptors all stem from an adult in good health.

In this sample, this clone turned up once. The CDR3 nucleotides are TGTGCCAGCAGTGCCGACAGGGGGAACGGTTCACCCCTCCACTTT. This gives the protein CASSADRGNGSPLHF. The chain has TRBV6-4 and TRBJ1-6, with TRBD1 matching 9 bases. The CDR3 runs to 15 residues. V lost 4 bases and J lost 9; bases outside the gene matches: 7. Germline CDR1 MRHNA, CDR2 SNTAGT.

V gene TRBV30 combines with J gene TRBJ2-7, with TRBD1 identical over 10 bases. V shed 3 bases and J 5 bases; nucleotides not matched to a gene: 1. Germline V gene data show CDR1 as GTSNPN and CDR2 as SVGIG (reference sequence). The CDR3 contains 12 residues. CDR3 bases: TGTGCCTGGAGGACAGGGGGCAACGAGCAGTACTTC. Amino acid sequence: CAWRTGGNEQYF.

The DNA of the CDR3 is TGTGCCAGCAGTTCCGCGGACAGGGACACTGAAGCTTTCTTT. Protein: CASSSADRDTEAFF. The rearrangement links TRBV27 to TRBJ1-1; 8 bases are a match to TRBD1. With V trimmed by 4 bases and J by 3 bases, 4 bases remained unmatched. Germline V gene sequence: CDR1 MNHEY, CDR2 SMNVEV (reference sequence). CDR3 length: 14 residues.

The V gene is TRBV6-5, the J gene TRBJ1-1; D possibly corresponds to TRBD1 (6 bases). The CDR3 length is 13 residues. Germline V gene lookup returns CDR1 MNHEY and CDR2 SVGAGI. Trimming stripped 7 bases from V and 2 bases from J, with 11 bases between. The CDR3 here is CASTGVGNTEAFF. The CDR3 DNA is TGTGCCAGCACAGGGGTCGGAAACACTGAAGCTTTCTTT.

The V call is TRBV5-8, the J call TRBJ2-7, with D perhaps matching TRBD1 or TRBD2 (5 bases each). The CDR3 consists of 15 residues. Germline V CDR1 and CDR2: SGHTS, YDEGEE. Trimming pared 0 bases from V and 0 bases from J, leaving 10 bases between. This CDR3 reads CASSLGPGTSYEQYF. The CDR3 DNA is TGTGCCAGCAGCTTGGGGCCGGGGACCTCCTACGAGCAGTACTTC.

The rearrangement uses TRBV25-1 and TRBJ2-4, with D maybe TRBD2 (6 bases). The CDR3 is made up of 18 amino acids. Germline assignment: CDR1 MGHDK and CDR2 SYGVNS. The V gene lost 4 bases and the J gene lost 2 bases, with 21 bases spanning the gap. CDR3 sequence reads: CASSGPAVGGRTKNIQYF. The CDR3 DNA reads as TGTGCCAGCAGTGGCCCCGCGGTCGGGGGTAGAACCAAAAACATTCAGTACTTC.

This chain joins TRBV19 and TRBJ2-3; D unresolved. Germline CDR1 LNHDA, CDR2 SQIVND (reference sequence). The CDR3 consists of 16 residues. The V and J ends lost 2 bases and 0 bases respectively, with 12 bases between them. In DNA form, the CDR3 reads TGTGCCAGTAGTATAAGCGCCGTCAGAAGCACAGATACGCAGTATTTT. It specifies CASSISAVRSTDTQYF.

The chain joins TRBV29-1 to TRBJ2-7, with 9 bases aligning to TRBD1. The V gene end was trimmed by 7 bases and the J gene end by 4 bases; junction bases not matched to a gene: 8. There are 13 residues in the CDR3. CDR1 SQVTM and CDR2 ANQGSEA come from the germline V gene. CDR3 protein: CSAGTGLSYEQYF. DNA for the CDR3: TGCAGCGCCGGGACAGGGTTATCGTACGAGCAGTACTTC.

V is TRBV20-1 and J is TRBJ1-6; no firm D call. The CDR3 runs to 13 residues. Germline CDR1 is DFQATT and CDR2 is SNEGSKA (reference sequence). Trimming left V 3 bases short and J 0 bases short, with 3 bases between. The CDR3 bases are TGCAGTGCTAGTAGCTCCTATAATTCACCCCTCCACTTT. Translating it yields CSASSSYNSPLHF.

The rearrangement links TRBV11-2 to TRBJ2-7; TRBD1 matches 8 bases. The J segment lost 7 bases and the V segment lost 2 bases, leaving 13 bases of the junction unmatched. Germline-derived CDR1 and CDR2 are SGHAT and FQNNGV. The CDR3 consists of 16 residues. Here the CDR3 DNA reads TGTGCCAGCAGCTTATACCCGGCACAGGGGGATTTGGAGCAGTACTTC. Translation: CASSLYPAQGDLEQYF.

The chain links TRBV21-1 to TRBJ1-5; TRBD1 is taken as the D call from the table, unchecked against the DNA. TRBV21-1 is annotated as a pseudogene. The CDR3 sequence is 21 residues long. CDR3 protein: CASSFTLDRNDLTDSNQPQHF. For the CDR3, the DNA is TGTGCCAGCAGCTTCACTCTGGACAGGAATGACCTAACTGATAGCAATCAGCCCCAGCATTTT.

The chain employs TRBV4-1 and TRBJ2-2; 8 nucleotides match TRBD2. J lost 6 bases, V lost 4 bases, and 13 bases had no gene match. The germline CDR1 and CDR2 sequences are MGHRA and YSYEKL. CDR3 length equals 17 residues. Here the CDR3 reads CASSPDAAGGGAGELFF. The CDR3 DNA follows: TGCGCCAGCAGCCCTGATGCTGCGGGAGGCGGGGCCGGGGAGCTGTTTTTT.

In DNA, the CDR3 is TGTGCCTGGAGCTCAGGTCAAATTGTTCAAGAGACCCAGTACTTC. This encodes CAWSSGQIVQETQYF. The chain recombines TRBV30 with TRBJ2-5; D is ambiguous. The CDR3 consists of 15 residues. The germline gives CDR1 GTSNPN, CDR2 SVGIG (reference sequence). V shed 3 bases and J shed 2 bases, with 16 bases lying between them.

The CDR3 reads CASSPRTSARGSTGELFF. CDR3 sequence (DNA): TGTGCCAGCAGCCCCAGGACTAGCGCGAGGGGATCCACCGGGGAGCTGTTTTTT. The V call is TRBV7-3, the J call TRBJ2-2; 9 bases align to TRBD2. The germline V gene encodes CDR1 SGHTA and CDR2 FQGTGA. The trim removed 5 bases at V and 4 bases at J, leaving 14 bases unmatched. This CDR3 contains 18 residues.

The chain is built from TRBV30 and TRBJ2-1; no firm D call. Germline values: CDR1 GTSNPN, CDR2 SVGIG (reference sequence). This CDR3 is 11 amino acids long. V was cut by 4 bases and J by 10 bases, with 11 bases left in between. Here the CDR3 reads CAWKGPREQFF. DNA of the CDR3: TGTGCCTGGAAAGGGCCTCGGGAGCAGTTCTTC.

The chain couples TRBV12-5 to TRBJ1-5; TRBD1 might be the D (6 bases). The CDR3 runs 14 residues. The germline gives CDR1 LGHNT, CDR2 FRNRAP. Trimming pared 6 bases from V and 3 bases from J, leaving 12 bases between. CDR3 sequence: CASGKDRNNQPQHF. The CDR3 region has the DNA TGTGCTAGTGGGAAAGACAGGAACAATCAGCCCCAGCATTTT. The full variable domain, with the rest looked up from reference TRBV12-5 and TRBJ1-5, is DARVTQTPRHKVTEMGQEVTMRCQPILGHNTVFWYRQTMMQGLELLAYFRNRAPLDDSGMPKDRFSAEMPDATLATLKIQPSEPRDSAVYFCASGKDRNNQPQHFGDGTRLSIL.

V gene TRBV5-1 combines with J gene TRBJ1-1, with D maybe TRBD1 (5 bases). The germline V and J ends were trimmed by 1 base and 11 bases, with 15 bases remaining between them. Germline CDR1 reads SGHRS; CDR2 reads YFSETQ. The CDR3 runs 13 residues. Here the CDR3 reads CASSLRDPEGAFF. The CDR3 DNA follows: TGCGCCAGCAGCTTGCGGGACCCAGAAGGTGCTTTCTTT.

The chain is built from TRBV6-5 and TRBJ2-7; perhaps TRBD2 as D (5 bases). The V gene's germline CDR1 is MNHEY and CDR2 SVGAGI. The CDR3 consists of 11 residues. Trimming took off 4 bases at V and 5 bases at J, with 6 bases between the two ends. The DNA of the CDR3 is TGTGCCAGCAGTTGGGGAGACGAGCAGTACTTC. It is translated as CASSWGDEQYF.

The chain uses TRBV29-1 and TRBJ1-1, with D possibly TRBD1 on 6 matching bases. The V end was cut by 3 bases, the J end by 4 bases, with 12 bases between. Germline-derived CDR1 and CDR2 are SQVTM and ANQGSEA. The length of the CDR3 is 13 residues. This chain's CDR3 is CSVDQGTGTEAFF. In DNA, the CDR3 is TGCAGCGTTGATCAGGGGACGGGCACTGAAGCTTTCTTT.

V usage is TRBV2 and J usage is TRBJ1-4; no reliable D call. Germline-derived CDR1 and CDR2 are SNHLY and FYNNEI. V dropped 2 bases and J dropped 7 bases, with 11 bases sitting between them. The CDR3 contains 14 residues. The CDR3 region has the DNA TGTGCCAGCAGTGAATTGGCCCGGGGTGAAAAACTGTTTTTT. Protein: CASSELARGEKLFF.

The chain combines TRBV6-5 with TRBJ1-2; no clear D gene. Germline lookup yields CDR1 MNHEY and CDR2 SVGAGI. The CDR3 loop spans 14 amino acids. V was clipped by 8 bases and J by 8 bases, with 21 bases between them. The CDR3 nucleotides are TGTGCCAGCCGGAACCCGGGCCCCGTCCCCGGCTACACCTTC. It is translated as CASRNPGPVPGYTF.

This chain uses TRBV7-3 with TRBJ1-2; 11 bases line up with TRBD1. This CDR3 region has 16 residues. The trim removed 3 bases at V and 5 bases at J, leaving 8 bases unmatched. Looked up from germline, CDR1 is SGHTA and CDR2 is FQGTGA. The CDR3 here is CASSFSGTGGFYGYTF. The DNA for the CDR3 is TGTGCCAGCAGCTTTTCCGGGACAGGGGGATTTTATGGCTACACCTTC.

This clone appeared a few times. This sequence joins TRBV5-6 and TRBJ1-4; TRBD1 is a possible D gene (6 bases). The V end lost 1 base, the J end lost 8 bases, and 12 bases lay between the germline ends. There are 14 residues in the CDR3. Germline-derived CDR1 and CDR2 are SGHDT and YYEEEE. The CDR3 DNA follows: TGTGCCAGCAGCTTGTGGTTTAGGGGGGAAAAACTGTTTTTT. Its protein product is CASSLWFRGEKLFF.

The chain employs TRBV5-1 and TRBJ2-3; D is possibly TRBD2 (5 bases). The germline V gene has CDR1 SGHRS and CDR2 YFSETQ. The V gene lost 7 bases and the J gene lost 7 bases, with 22 bases spanning the gap. The CDR3 is 15 residues long. CDR3 in amino acids: CASHEGEERSHTQYF. The CDR3 DNA reads as TGCGCCAGCCATGAGGGCGAGGAGCGTTCTCATACGCAGTATTTT.

V gene TRBV27 combines with J gene TRBJ1-1, with D unresolved. The V and J ends lost 2 bases and 0 bases respectively, with 4 bases between them. Germline CDR1 is MNHEY and CDR2 is SMNVEV (reference sequence). CDR3 size: 13 residues. The CDR3 nucleotides read TGTGCCAGCAGTTTAGGGTTGAACACTGAAGCTTTCTTT. This translates into CASSLGLNTEAFF.

The DNA of the CDR3 is TGTGCCAGTAGTATAGACCCGGGAGTGTCGAATGAGCAGTTCTTC. It encodes CASSIDPGVSNEQFF. The V call is TRBV19, the J call TRBJ2-1; a weak D match, TRBD2 (6 bases). This CDR3 spans 15 amino acids. Germline assignment: CDR1 LNHDA and CDR2 SQIVND (reference sequence). V was trimmed by 0 bases and J by 7 bases, leaving 13 bases between them.